The TCR beta chain under discussion was sequenced for a study of beta chain features in type 1 diabetes. V was pared by 3 bases and J by 2 bases, with 11 bases between. This CDR3 comprises 14 residues. Germline V gene sequence: CDR1 ENHRY, CDR2 SYGVKD. The study reverse transcribed the entire isolated RNA, so it sequenced expressed TCRB transcripts. TCRdb's copy holds only in-frame clones and misses some; the assay was immunoSEQ multiplex PCR. The table shows 600,000 to 650,000 clones, with about a sixth occurring only once. This clone showed up just a few times. Blood was collected once per donor into heparin, averaging around 0.11 L.

Sequencing used naive CD4+ T cells from blood. The chain couples TRBV10-3 to TRBJ2-7; TRBD2 is a possible D gene (6 bases). The TCR sequence derives from a man younger than 30 in good health. CDR3 in DNA: TGTGCCATCAGTGACCACGCGGGGCCCTACGAGCAGTACTTC. Amino acids: CAISDHAGPYEQYF.